This T cell receptor (beta chain) was recovered during a study of cytomegalovirus exposure and HLA in healthy donors. Researchers ran the PCR with 60 Vbeta and 13 Jbeta primers. Clones were sequenced by immunoSEQ multiplex PCR, and TCRdb holds only the in-frame ones, with some missing. The sample consists of 100,000 to 150,000 clones, approximately 10% of them appearing once. V shed 5 bases, J shed 4 bases, and the junction held 11 bases outside the gene matches. CDR1 is MDHEN and CDR2 is SYDVKM in the germline V gene. This CDR3 contains 16 residues. This clonotype originated in a woman aged 18-30 years in good health and CMV-seropositive. V and J are TRBV28 and TRBJ2-3; 8 nucleotides align to TRBD2. Sequenced input: PBMCs. The CDR3 DNA sequence: TGTGCCAGCAGTCTCTCCCCGGGACTAGGGGCAGATACGCAGTATTTT. Its protein product is CASSLSPGLGADTQYF.